This TCR beta chain was profiled in a study of cytomegalovirus exposure and HLA in healthy donors. Overall study results and limits: The study reported that TCR beta sequences accurately predicted HLA-A and HLA-B alleles in most subjects. TCR beta V- and J-gene trimming was later associated with a missense DCLRE1C variant. 164 TCR beta chains were listed as cytomegalovirus-associated. Highly shared sequence variants in one cluster were likely a sequencing artifact.

Primers: 60 Vbeta forward and 13 Jbeta reverse. Clones were read by immunoSEQ multiplex PCR, and TCRdb kept only the in-frame ones, dropping some. The sample lists about 170,000 clones; 75% to 90% were seen once. CDR1 is MNHNS, CDR2 SASEGT, per germline. The CDR3 is 18 amino acids. The junction had 8 bases not matched to a gene; V was cut back by 4 bases and J by 0 bases. This clone appeared once. Its antigen is undetermined. The sample taken for sequencing was PBMCs. The origin of this receptor is a woman in her 50s in good health and CMV-seropositive. The chain carries TRBV6-1 and TRBJ2-6; 8 nucleotides match TRBD1. Written as DNA, the CDR3 is TGTGCCAGCAGTGTTACCGGGACAGGCTTCTCTGGGGCCAACGTCCTGACTTTC. The encoded protein is CASSVTGTGFSGANVLTF.